This is a list of T cell receptor beta chains from one sample in a study of graft-versus-host responses after intestinal transplantation. These receptors are not linked to any known antigen. Profiling relied on immunoSEQ multiplex PCR, and the TCRdb table lists in-frame clones only, not all of them. The repertoire holds more than 65,000 clones, with 85% to 95% as singletons. The sequencing used unstimulated CD8+ T cells sorted from spleen or lymph node cells, collected before transplant. These receptors originate from a human donor who was the organ donor for an intestinal transplant. The CDR3 runs from the conserved cysteine through the conserved F or W. Each record gives: clone size, V gene, J gene, D gene, CDR3 protein, CDR3 DNA. A D gene is named only where the DNA matches it firmly. Not all rows give a size; the values are once, few, many and, for expanded clones, a class.

once	TRBV5-1	TRBJ2-1	NA	CASSVDSYNEQFF	TGCGCCAGCAGCGTTGACAGCTACAATGAGCAGTTCTTC
NA	TRBV14	TRBJ2-1	NA	CASSPPGLIGTDEQFF	TGTGCCAGCAGCCCACCCGGACTAATCGGGACCGATGAGCAGTTCTTC
NA	TRBV13	TRBJ2-7	NA	CASSLAQGNHEQYF	TGTGCCAGCAGCTTAGCACAGGGTAACCACGAGCAGTACTTC
NA	TRBV5-5	TRBJ2-1	TRBD2	CASSHTSDEQFF	TGTGCCAGCAGCCACACTAGCGATGAGCAGTTCTTC
NA	TRBV18	TRBJ2-5	NA	CASSPPGETQYF	TGTGCCAGCTCACCACCGGGAGAGACCCAGTACTTC
NA	TRBV27	TRBJ1-5	NA	CASSLGGGQPQHF	TGTGCCAGCAGTTTAGGGGGAGGCCAGCCCCAGCATTTT
NA	TRBV14	TRBJ2-7	TRBD2	CASSQRTSGFEQYF	TGTGCCAGCAGCCAACGGACTAGCGGGTTCGAGCAGTACTTC
NA	TRBV5-1	TRBJ1-2	TRBD1	CASSSTGTGRIRGYTF	TGCGCCAGCAGCTCAACCGGGACAGGGCGGATTCGAGGCTACACCTTC
NA	TRBV18	TRBJ1-4	NA	CASNSATNEKLFF	TGTGCCAGCAACAGTGCAACTAATGAAAAACTGTTTTTT
NA	TRBV5-1	TRBJ1-1	NA	CASSLLGSEAFF	TGCGCCAGCAGCTTGTTAGGCAGCGAAGCTTTCTTT
once	TRBV9	TRBJ2-1	NA	CASSVENNEQFF	TGTGCCAGCAGCGTCGAAAACAATGAGCAGTTCTTC
NA	TRBV6-5	TRBJ2-5	NA	CASSLGGGETQYF	TGTGCCAGCAGTCTCGGAGGGGGAGAGACCCAGTACTTC
NA	TRBV4-2	TRBJ2-7	TRBD2	CASSQETSGSYEQYF	TGTGCCAGCAGCCAAGAGACTAGCGGTTCCTACGAGCAGTACTTC
NA	TRBV16	TRBJ1-2	TRBD1	CASSPPPGGDYGYTF	TGTGCCAGCAGCCCCCCCCCAGGGGGCGACTATGGCTACACCTTC
NA	TRBV10-2	TRBJ2-3	NA	CASSDLARRTDTQYF	TGCGCCAGCAGTGATCTAGCGAGGCGGACAGATACGCAGTATTTT
NA	TRBV2	TRBJ2-1	NA	CASIDLQGNEQFF	TGTGCCAGCATCGACCTTCAGGGGAATGAGCAGTTCTTC
NA	TRBV5-1	TRBJ2-7	TRBD2	CASSLTSAYEQYF	TGCGCCAGCAGCTTGACTAGCGCCTACGAGCAGTACTTC
few	TRBV4-1	TRBJ2-4	NA	CASSDPRGIQYF	TGCGCCAGCAGTGACCCCCGCGGCATTCAGTACTTC
once	TRBV30	TRBJ2-7	NA	CAWNGRGRKSYEQYF	TGTGCCTGGAATGGGAGGGGGAGAAAGAGTTACGAGCAGTACTTC
NA	TRBV19	TRBJ1-5	NA	CASSIDHSDQPQHF	TGTGCCAGTAGTATAGATCATAGTGATCAGCCCCAGCATTTT
medium-sized	TRBV19	TRBJ1-3	NA	CASSGDMGNTIYF	TGTGCCAGTAGTGGCGACATGGGGAACACCATATATTTT
NA	TRBV9	TRBJ2-2	NA	CASSVGHIGELFF	TGTGCCAGCAGCGTAGGTCACATCGGGGAGCTGTTTTTT
NA	TRBV4-2	TRBJ2-1	TRBD2	CASSPPIGQLGRGYNEQFF	TGTGCCAGCAGCCCTCCCATTGGGCAACTCGGGAGGGGCTACAATGAGCAGTTCTTC
NA	TRBV27	TRBJ1-1	NA	CASSAVVNTEAFF	TGTGCCAGCAGTGCTGTGGTTAACACTGAAGCTTTCTTT
NA	TRBV7-6	TRBJ2-6	NA	CASSLGGGANVLTF	TGTGCCAGCAGCTTAGGTGGTGGGGCCAACGTCCTGACTTTC
once	TRBV27	TRBJ1-2	TRBD1	CASSFAAGTATDGYTF	TGTGCCAGCAGTTTTGCCGCTGGGACAGCAACGGATGGCTACACCTTC
NA	TRBV29-1	TRBJ1-2	NA	CSVQDGWGGYTF	TGCAGCGTTCAGGACGGTTGGGGTGGCTACACCTTC